A selection of T cell receptor beta chains follows, all from one sample in a study of cytomegalovirus exposure and HLA in healthy donors. Clones were read by immunoSEQ multiplex PCR, and TCRdb kept only the in-frame ones, dropping some. The table includes roughly 310,000 clones, roughly 90% detected once. The specimen was PBMCs. These receptors came from a man aged 30 to 39 in good health and CMV-seronegative. Both conserved end residues are trimmed from each CDR3. Fields, in order: V gene, CDR3 protein.

V: TRBV27
CDR3: ATTTEPDNEQF

V: TRBV6-5
CDR3: ASSYSDRDGYGYT

V: TRBV7-2
CDR3: ASSLDGTANYGYT

V: TRBV7-9
CDR3: ASSLAQGADTEAF

V: TRBV18
CDR3: ASSPYSPGNEKLF

V: TRBV15
CDR3: ATSRDYDRARSQPQH

V: TRBV18
CDR3: ASSPPAGPLRAF

V: TRBV5-1
CDR3: ASSSTGVGNTIY

V: TRBV18
CDR3: ASSPPGRGGNQETQY

V: TRBV11-2
CDR3: ASSRNRDAYEQY

V: TRBV6-6
CDR3: ASSYSNRGNQPQH

V: TRBV9
CDR3: ASSVAPGKDEQY

V: TRBV7-2
CDR3: ASSGRDRTFYEQY

V: TRBV7-2
CDR3: ASSLVGQLNTEAF

V: TRBV6-6
CDR3: ASSYKSGTGAEAF

V: TRBV4-3
CDR3: ASSQSRGYDNEQF

V: TRBV11-3
CDR3: ASSLTSGDYEQY

V: TRBV18
CDR3: ASSSPGQGPLEAF

V: TRBV5-1
CDR3: ASSTAGVSWEKLF

V: TRBV29-1
CDR3: SVEEIQGAPDYGYT

V: TRBV5-1
CDR3: ASSLASGLSGNTIY

V: TRBV5-4
CDR3: ASSLSGQPYEQY

V: TRBV6-1
CDR3: ASSELAAGFLRNSPLH

V: TRBV7-2
CDR3: ASSSTGGQSNGYT

V: TRBV2
CDR3: ASRTHGINTGELF

V: TRBV27
CDR3: ASMGSGRYEQY

V: TRBV7-6
CDR3: ASSPTGYQETQY

V: TRBV11-2
CDR3: ASSSSGTGIDEQY

V: TRBV19
CDR3: ASSPWGENQPQH

V: TRBV19
CDR3: ASSMGGTGNYEQY

V: TRBV25-1
CDR3: ASSDFEGAYYGYT

V: TRBV2
CDR3: ASSERGGNTEAF

V: TRBV7-2
CDR3: ASSYTGHLYEQY

V: TRBV5-4
CDR3: ASSLSGQGSYEQY

V: TRBV7-2
CDR3: ASSFSGLGTEAF

V: TRBV7-2
CDR3: ASSLGLTFRGGSETQY

V: TRBV10-3
CDR3: AIRRDRAYEQY

V: TRBV11-2
CDR3: ASSFQGTEAF

V: TRBV6-5
CDR3: ASSSLTGGLGGYT

V: TRBV5-1
CDR3: ASSPGQGDKYGYT

V: TRBV6-1
CDR3: ASSSGGRETQY

V: TRBV4-1
CDR3: ASSQDQGLLLGTEAF

V: TRBV7-2
CDR3: ASSLAGLAEETQY

V: TRBV2
CDR3: ASRRGGLASYEQY

V: TRBV29-1
CDR3: SVEETGGGYT

V: TRBV30
CDR3: AWSVAGDSNQPQH

V: TRBV11-2
CDR3: ASSLGQTLYEQY

V: TRBV7-2
CDR3: ASSLWSSGSNEQF

V: TRBV5-1
CDR3: ASSPSPGQGAFYNEQF

V: TRBV30
CDR3: AWSVYSELF

V: TRBV7-2
CDR3: ASSPRLAGGTYEQY

V: TRBV7-2
CDR3: ASRQASSYNSPLH